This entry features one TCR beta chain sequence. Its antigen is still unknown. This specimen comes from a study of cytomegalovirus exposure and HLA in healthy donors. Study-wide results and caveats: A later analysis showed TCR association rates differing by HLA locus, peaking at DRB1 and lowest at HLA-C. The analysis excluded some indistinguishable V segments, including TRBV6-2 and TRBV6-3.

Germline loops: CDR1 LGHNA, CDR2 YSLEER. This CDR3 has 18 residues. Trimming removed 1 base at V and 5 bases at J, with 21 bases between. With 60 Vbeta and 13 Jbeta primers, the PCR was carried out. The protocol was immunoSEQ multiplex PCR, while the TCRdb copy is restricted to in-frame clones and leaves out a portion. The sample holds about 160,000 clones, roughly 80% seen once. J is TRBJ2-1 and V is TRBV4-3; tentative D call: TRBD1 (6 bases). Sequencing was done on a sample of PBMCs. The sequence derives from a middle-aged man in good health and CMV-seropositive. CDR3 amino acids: CASSQGTSWGWGHNEQFF. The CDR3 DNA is TGCGCCAGCAGCCAAGGGACGTCTTGGGGCTGGGGGCACAATGAGCAGTTCTTC.